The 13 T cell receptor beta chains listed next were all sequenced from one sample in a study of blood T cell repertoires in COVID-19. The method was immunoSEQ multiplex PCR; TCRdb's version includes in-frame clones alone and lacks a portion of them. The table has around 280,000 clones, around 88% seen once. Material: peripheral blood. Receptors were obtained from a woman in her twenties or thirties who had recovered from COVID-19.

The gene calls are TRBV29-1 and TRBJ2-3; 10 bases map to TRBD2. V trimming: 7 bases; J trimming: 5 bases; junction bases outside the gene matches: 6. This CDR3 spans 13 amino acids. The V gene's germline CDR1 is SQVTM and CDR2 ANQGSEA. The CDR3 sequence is CSGAGGAGDTQYF. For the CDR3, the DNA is TGCAGCGGAGCGGGGGGGGCAGGAGATACGCAGTATTTT.

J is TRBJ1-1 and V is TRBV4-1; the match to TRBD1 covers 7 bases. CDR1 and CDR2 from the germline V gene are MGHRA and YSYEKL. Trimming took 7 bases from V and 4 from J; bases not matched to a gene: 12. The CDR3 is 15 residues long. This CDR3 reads CASTDREGIGTEAFF. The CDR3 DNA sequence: TGCGCCAGCACCGACAGGGAAGGTATCGGCACTGAAGCTTTCTTT.

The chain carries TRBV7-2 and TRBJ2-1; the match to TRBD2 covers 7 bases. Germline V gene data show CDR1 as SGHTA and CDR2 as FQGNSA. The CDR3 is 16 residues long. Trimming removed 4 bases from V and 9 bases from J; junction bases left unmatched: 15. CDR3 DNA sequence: TGTGCCAGCAGCTCCGAACTAGCGACTAGTGTGGGTGAGCAGTTCTTC. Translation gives CASSSELATSVGEQFF.

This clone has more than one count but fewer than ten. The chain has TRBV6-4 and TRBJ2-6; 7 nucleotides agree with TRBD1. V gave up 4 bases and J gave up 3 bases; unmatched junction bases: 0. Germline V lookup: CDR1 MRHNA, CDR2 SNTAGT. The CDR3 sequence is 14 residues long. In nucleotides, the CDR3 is TGTGCCAGCAGTGCAGGGGGTGGGGCCAACGTCCTGACTTTC. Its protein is CASSAGGGANVLTF.

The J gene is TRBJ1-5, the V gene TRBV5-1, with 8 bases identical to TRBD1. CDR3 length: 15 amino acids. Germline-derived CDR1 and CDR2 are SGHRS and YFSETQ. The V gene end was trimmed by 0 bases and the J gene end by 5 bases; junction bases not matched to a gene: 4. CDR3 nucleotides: TGCGCCAGCAGCTTGGTGGCAGGGGGCGATCAGCCCCAGCATTTT. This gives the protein CASSLVAGGDQPQHF.

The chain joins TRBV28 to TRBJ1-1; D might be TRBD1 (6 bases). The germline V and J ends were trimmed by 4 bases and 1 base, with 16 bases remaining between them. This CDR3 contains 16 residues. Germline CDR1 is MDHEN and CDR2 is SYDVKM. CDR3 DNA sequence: TGTGCCAGCAGTTCCCCTTTTGGACAGACGAACACTGAAGCTTTCTTT. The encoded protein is CASSSPFGQTNTEAFF.

As DNA, the CDR3 is TGCGCCAGCAGTGCCGGGCCCTTGAAGGGGGCCTACGAGCAGTACTTC. It specifies CASSAGPLKGAYEQYF. The chain uses TRBV10-2 and TRBJ2-7, with D perhaps matching TRBD1 (6 bases). Trimming removed 4 bases from V and 2 bases from J, with 18 bases in between. The V gene's germline CDR1 is WSHSY and CDR2 SAAADI. CDR3 length: 16 residues.

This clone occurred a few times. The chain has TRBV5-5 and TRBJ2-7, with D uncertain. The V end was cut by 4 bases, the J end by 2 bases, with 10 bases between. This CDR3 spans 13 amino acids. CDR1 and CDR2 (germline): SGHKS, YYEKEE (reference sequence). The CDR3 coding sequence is TGTGCCAGCAGCCTGGTTTGGCCCTACGAGCAGTACTTC. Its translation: CASSLVWPYEQYF.

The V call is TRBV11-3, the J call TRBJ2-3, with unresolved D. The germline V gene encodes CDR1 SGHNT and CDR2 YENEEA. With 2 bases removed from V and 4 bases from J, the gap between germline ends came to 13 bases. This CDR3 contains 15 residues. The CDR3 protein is CASSLRGEMSDTQYF. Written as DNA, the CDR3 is TGTGCCAGCAGCTTAAGAGGAGAAATGTCAGATACGCAGTATTTT.

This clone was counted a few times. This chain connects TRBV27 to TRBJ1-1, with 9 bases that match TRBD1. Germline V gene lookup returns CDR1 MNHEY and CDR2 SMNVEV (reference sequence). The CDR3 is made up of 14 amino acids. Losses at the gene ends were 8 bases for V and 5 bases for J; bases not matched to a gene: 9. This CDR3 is CASRWDRARTEAFF. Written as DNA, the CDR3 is TGTGCCAGCCGTTGGGACAGGGCGAGAACTGAAGCTTTCTTT.

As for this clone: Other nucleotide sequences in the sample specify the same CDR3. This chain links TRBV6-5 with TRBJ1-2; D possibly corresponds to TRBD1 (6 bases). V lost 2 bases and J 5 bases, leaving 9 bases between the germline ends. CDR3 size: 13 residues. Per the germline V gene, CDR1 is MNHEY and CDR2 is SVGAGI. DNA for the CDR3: TGTGCCAGCAGTTACGGCAGGGGATATGGCTACACCTTC. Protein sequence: CASSYGRGYGYTF.

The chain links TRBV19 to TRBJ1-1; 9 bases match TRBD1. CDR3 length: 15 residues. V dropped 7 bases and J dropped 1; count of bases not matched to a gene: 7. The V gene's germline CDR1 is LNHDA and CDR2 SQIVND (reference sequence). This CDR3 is CASTPGQGSNTEAFF. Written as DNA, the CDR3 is TGTGCCAGTACGCCGGGACAGGGATCGAACACTGAAGCTTTCTTT.

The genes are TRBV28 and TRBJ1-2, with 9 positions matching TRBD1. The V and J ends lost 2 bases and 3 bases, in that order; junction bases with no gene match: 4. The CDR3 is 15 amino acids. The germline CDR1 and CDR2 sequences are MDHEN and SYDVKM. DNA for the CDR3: TGTGCCAGCAGTTTAGGGACAGGGATCCACTATGGCTACACCTTC. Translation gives CASSLGTGIHYGYTF.